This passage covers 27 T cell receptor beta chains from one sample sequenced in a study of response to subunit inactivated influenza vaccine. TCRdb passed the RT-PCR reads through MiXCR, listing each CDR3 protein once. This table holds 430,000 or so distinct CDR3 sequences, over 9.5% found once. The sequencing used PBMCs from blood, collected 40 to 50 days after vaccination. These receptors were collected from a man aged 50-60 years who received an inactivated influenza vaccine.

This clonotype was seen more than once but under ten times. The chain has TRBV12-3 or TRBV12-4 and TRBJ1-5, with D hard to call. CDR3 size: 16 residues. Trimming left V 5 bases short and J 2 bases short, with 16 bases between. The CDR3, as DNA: TGTGCCAGCAGTCCAAACCTCGGATCTCGCAATCAGCCCCAGCATTTT. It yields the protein CASSPNLGSRNQPQHF.

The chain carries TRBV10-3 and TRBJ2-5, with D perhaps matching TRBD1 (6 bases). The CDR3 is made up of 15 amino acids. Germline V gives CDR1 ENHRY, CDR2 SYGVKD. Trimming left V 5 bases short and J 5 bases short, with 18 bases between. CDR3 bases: TGTGCCATCAGTAAAACCGGGACAAAGAGTGAGACCCAGTACTTC. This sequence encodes CAISKTGTKSETQYF.

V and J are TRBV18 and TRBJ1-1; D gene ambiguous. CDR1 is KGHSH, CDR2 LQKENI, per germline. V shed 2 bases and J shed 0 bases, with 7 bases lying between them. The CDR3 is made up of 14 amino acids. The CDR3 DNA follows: TGTGCCAGCTCACCAAGCAGTATGAACACTGAAGCTTTCTTT. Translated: CASSPSSMNTEAFF.

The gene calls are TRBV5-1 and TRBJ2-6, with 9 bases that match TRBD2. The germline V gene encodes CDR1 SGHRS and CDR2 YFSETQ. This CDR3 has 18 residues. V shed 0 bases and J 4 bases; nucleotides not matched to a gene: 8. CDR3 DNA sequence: TGCGCCAGCAGCTTGGTGCGGGGGGGCCGGCAAGGGGCCAACGTCCTGACTTTC. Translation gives CASSLVRGGRQGANVLTF.

CDR3 sequence reads: CAINGDKTGNTDTQYF. CDR3 bases: TGTGCCATCAACGGGGACAAGACAGGAAACACAGATACGCAGTATTTT. The genes are TRBV10-3 and TRBJ2-3, with D perhaps TRBD1 (6 bases). The CDR3 loop spans 16 amino acids. Trimming took off 7 bases at V and 2 bases at J, with 19 bases between the two ends. CDR1 ENHRY and CDR2 SYGVKD come from the germline V gene.

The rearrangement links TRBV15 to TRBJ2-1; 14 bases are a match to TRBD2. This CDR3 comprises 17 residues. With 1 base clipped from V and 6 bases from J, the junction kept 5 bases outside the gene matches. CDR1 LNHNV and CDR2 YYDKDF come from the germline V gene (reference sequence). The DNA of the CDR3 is TGTGCCACCAGCAGAGGACTAGCGGGGGGGATCCCCAATGAGCAGTTCTTC. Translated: CATSRGLAGGIPNEQFF.

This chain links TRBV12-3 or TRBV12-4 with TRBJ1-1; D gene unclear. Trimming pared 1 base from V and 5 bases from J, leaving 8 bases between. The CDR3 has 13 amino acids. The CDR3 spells CASSLGVVTEAFF. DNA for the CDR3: TGTGCCAGCAGTTTAGGGGTTGTTACTGAAGCTTTCTTT.

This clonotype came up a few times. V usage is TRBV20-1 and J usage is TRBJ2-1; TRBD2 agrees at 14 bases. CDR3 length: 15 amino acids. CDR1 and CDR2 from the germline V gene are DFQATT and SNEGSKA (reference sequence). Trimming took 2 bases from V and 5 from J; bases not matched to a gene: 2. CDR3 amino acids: CSARSGLAGDNEQFF. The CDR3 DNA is TGCAGTGCTAGATCGGGACTAGCGGGGGACAATGAGCAGTTCTTC.

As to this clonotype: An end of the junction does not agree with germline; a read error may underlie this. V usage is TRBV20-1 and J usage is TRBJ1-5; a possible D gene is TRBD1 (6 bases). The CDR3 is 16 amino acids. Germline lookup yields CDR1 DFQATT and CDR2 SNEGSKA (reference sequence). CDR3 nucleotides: TGCAGTGCCAGAGACAGGCTTCAGCTGACCAATCAGCCCCAGCATTTT. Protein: CSARDRLQLTNQPQHF.

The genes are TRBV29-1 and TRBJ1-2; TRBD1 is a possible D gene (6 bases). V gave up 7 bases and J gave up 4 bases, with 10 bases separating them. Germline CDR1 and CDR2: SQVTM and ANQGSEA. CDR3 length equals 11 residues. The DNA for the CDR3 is TGCAGCGCAGGGGTTAGCTATGGCTACACCTTC. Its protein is CSAGVSYGYTF.

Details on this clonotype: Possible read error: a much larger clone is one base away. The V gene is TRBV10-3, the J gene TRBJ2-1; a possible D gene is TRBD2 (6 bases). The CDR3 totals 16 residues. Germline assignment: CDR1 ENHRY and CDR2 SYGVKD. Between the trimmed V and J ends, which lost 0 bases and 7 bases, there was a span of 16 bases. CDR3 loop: CAISESGAEGRNEQFF. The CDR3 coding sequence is TGTGCCATCAGTGAGTCCGGCGCGGAAGGGAGGAATGAGCAGTTCTTC.

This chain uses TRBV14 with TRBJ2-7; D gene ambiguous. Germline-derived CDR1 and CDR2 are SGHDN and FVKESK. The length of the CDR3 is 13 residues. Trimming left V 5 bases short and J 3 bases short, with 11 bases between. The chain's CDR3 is CASSFLFYYEQYF. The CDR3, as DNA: TGTGCCAGCAGCTTTCTATTTTACTACGAGCAGTACTTC. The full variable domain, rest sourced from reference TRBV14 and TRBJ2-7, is EAGVTQFPSHSVIEKGQTVTLRCDPISGHDNLYWYRRVMGKEIKFLLHFVKESKQDESGMPNNRFLAERTGGTYSTLKVQPAELEDSGVYFCASSFLFYYEQYFGPGTRLTVT.

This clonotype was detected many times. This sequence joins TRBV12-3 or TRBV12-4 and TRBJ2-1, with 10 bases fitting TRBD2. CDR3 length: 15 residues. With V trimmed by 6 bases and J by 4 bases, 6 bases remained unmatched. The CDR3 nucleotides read TGTGCCAGCAGCCGAGCGGGGGGGCCGTACAATGAGCAGTTCTTC. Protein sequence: CASSRAGGPYNEQFF.

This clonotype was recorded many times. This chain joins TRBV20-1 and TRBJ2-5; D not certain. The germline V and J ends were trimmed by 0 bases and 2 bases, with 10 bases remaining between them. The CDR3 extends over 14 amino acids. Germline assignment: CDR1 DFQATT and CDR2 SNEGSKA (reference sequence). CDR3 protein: CSARDYRAQETQYF. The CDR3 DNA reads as TGCAGTGCTAGAGATTATAGAGCTCAAGAGACCCAGTACTTC.

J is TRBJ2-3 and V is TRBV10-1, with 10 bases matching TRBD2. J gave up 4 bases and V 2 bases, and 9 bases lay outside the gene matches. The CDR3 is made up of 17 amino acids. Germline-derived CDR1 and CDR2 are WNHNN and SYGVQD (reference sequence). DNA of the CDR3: TGCGCCAGCAGTGAGGCTTCGGGGCTAGCGGGGGCAGATACGCAGTATTTT. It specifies CASSEASGLAGADTQYF.

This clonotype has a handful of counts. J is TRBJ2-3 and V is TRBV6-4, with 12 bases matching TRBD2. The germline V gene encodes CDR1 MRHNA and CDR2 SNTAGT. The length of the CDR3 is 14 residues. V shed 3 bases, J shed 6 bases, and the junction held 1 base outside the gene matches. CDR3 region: CASSEGTSGDTQYF. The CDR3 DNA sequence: TGTGCCAGCAGTGAAGGGACTAGCGGGGATACGCAGTATTTT.

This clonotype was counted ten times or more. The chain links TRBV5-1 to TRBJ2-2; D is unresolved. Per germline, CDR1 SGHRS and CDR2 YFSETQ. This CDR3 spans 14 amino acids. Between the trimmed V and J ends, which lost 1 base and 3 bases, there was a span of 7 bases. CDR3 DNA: TGCGCCAGCAGCTTGTTCGTGGACACCGGGGAGCTGTTTTTT. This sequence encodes CASSLFVDTGELFF.

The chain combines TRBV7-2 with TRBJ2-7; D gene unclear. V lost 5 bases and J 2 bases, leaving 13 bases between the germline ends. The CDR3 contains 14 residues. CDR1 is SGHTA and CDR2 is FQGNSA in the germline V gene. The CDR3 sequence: CASSPESYPYEQYF. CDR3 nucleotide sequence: TGTGCCAGCAGCCCAGAGAGCTACCCCTACGAGCAGTACTTC.

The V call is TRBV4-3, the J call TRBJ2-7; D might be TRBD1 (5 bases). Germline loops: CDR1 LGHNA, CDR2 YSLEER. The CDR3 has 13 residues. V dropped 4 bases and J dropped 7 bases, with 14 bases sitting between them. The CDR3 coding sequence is TGCGCCAGCAGCCGAAACAGGTTGGGAGAGCAGTACTTC. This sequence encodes CASSRNRLGEQYF.

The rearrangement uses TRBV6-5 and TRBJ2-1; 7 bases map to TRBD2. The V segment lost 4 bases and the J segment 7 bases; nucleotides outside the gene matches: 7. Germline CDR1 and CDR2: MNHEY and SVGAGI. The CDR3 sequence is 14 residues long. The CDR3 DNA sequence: TGTGCCAGCAGTTCCCTTAGCGGGCAAAATGAGCAGTTCTTC. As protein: CASSSLSGQNEQFF.

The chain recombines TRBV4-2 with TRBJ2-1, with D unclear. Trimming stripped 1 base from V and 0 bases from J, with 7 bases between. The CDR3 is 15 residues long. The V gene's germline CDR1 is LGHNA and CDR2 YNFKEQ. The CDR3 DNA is TGTGCCAGCAGCCAAGTTGCTGACTCCTACAATGAGCAGTTCTTC. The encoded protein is CASSQVADSYNEQFF.

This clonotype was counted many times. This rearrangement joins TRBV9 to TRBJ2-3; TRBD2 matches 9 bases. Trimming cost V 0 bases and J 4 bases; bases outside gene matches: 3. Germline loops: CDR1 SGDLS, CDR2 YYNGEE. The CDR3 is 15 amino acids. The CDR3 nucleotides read TGTGCCAGCAGCGTAGAAGCGGGAGGAGCAGATACGCAGTATTTT. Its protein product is CASSVEAGGADTQYF.

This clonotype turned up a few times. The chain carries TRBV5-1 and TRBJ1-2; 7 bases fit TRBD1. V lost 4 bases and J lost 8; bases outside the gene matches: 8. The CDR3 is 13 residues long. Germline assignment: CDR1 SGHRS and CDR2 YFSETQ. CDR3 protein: CASSKGQPYGYTF. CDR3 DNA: TGCGCCAGCAGCAAGGGACAGCCTTACGGCTACACCTTC.

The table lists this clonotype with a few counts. The CDR3 nucleotides are TGTGCCAGCAGTACCCTTGACAGCTCTAGCACAGATACGCAGTATTTT. It yields the protein CASSTLDSSSTDTQYF. The chain has TRBV12-3 or TRBV12-4 and TRBJ2-3, with D maybe TRBD1 (5 bases). The CDR3 is made up of 16 amino acids. Trimming took 5 bases from V and 0 from J, leaving 15 bases between them.

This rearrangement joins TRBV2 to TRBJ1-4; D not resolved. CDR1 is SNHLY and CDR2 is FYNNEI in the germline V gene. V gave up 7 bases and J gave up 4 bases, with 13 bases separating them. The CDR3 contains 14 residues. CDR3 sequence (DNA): TGTGCCAGCAACTCCTATGGGGTTAATGAAAAACTGTTTTTT. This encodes CASNSYGVNEKLFF.

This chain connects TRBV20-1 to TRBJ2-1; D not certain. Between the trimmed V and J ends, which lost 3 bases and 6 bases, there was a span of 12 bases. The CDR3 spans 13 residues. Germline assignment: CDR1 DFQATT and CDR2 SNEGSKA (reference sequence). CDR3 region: CSARGFPSNEQFF. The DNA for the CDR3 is TGCAGTGCTAGGGGCTTCCCCTCCAATGAGCAGTTCTTC.

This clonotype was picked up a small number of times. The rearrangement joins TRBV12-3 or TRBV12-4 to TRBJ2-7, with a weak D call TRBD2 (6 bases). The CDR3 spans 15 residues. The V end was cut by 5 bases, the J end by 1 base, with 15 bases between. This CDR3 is CASSPAGTFSYEQYF. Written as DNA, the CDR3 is TGTGCCAGCAGTCCCGCCGGGACTTTTTCCTACGAGCAGTACTTC.